This is a list of T cell receptor beta chains from one sample in a study of T-cell memory formation after mild COVID-19. In TCRdb, the 5' RACE reads were re-called with MiXCR into one record per CDR3 protein. The profile shows about 470,000 distinct CDR3 sequences, roughly 18% of them singletons. The specimen was PBMCs or a T cell subset sorted from them (not recorded which). The receptors shown here come from an adult woman who had mild COVID-19 (a few samples of this study predate the infection). Cell type and time point are not known. The CDR3 runs from the conserved cysteine through the conserved F or W. The D gene is left open where the match is weak. Size is stated for part of the rows, as once, few or many counts, or as a class when the clone is expanded.

J gene	clone size	V gene	D gene	CDR3 protein	CDR3 DNA
TRBJ2-5	-	TRBV7-9	TRBD2	CASSYRLAGVLQETQYF	TGTGCCAGCAGCTACCGACTAGCGGGAGTACTCCAAGAGACCCAGTACTTC
TRBJ1-4	many	TRBV27	TRBD1	CASGKGQINEKLFF	TGTGCCAGCGGCAAGGGACAGATTAATGAAAAACTGTTTTTT
TRBJ2-7	few	TRBV29-1	-	CSVGPQGINEQYF	TGCAGCGTTGGCCCACAGGGAATCAACGAGCAGTACTTC
TRBJ2-5	few	TRBV7-6	-	CASSFEDGRMETQYF	TGTGCCAGCAGCTTCGAGGATGGACGGATGGAGACCCAGTACTTC
TRBJ2-1	few	TRBV18	TRBD1	CASSTGQGNNEQFF	TGTGCCAGCTCCACCGGACAGGGTAACAATGAGCAGTTCTTC
TRBJ2-1	-	TRBV7-9	TRBD2	CASSLWRGTTGSYNEQFF	TGTGCCAGCAGCTTATGGCGGGGGACCACAGGTTCCTACAATGAGCAGTTCTTC
TRBJ2-3	medium-sized	TRBV7-9	TRBD2	CASSLGSSGSRTDTQYF	TGTGCCAGCAGCTTGGGGAGTAGCGGGAGTAGGACAGATACGCAGTATTTT
TRBJ2-1	few	TRBV9	TRBD2	CASSVRLAGGPNEQFF	TGTGCCAGCAGCGTTAGACTAGCGGGGGGGCCCAATGAGCAGTTCTTC
TRBJ2-3	few	TRBV11-2	-	CASSSSHQGGGDTQYF	TGTGCCAGCAGCTCTAGTCACCAGGGAGGAGGTGATACGCAGTATTTT
TRBJ2-5	-	TRBV6-2/TRBV6-3	-	CASSRTRGETQYF	TGTGCCAGCAGTCGGACTCGTGGAGAGACCCAGTACTTC
TRBJ1-1	-	TRBV20-1	-	CSARKGFVNTEAFF	TGCAGTGCTAGAAAGGGGTTCGTGAACACTGAAGCTTTCTTT
TRBJ2-1	-	TRBV9	TRBD2	CASSVSGLAGGPGDEQFF	TGTGCCAGCAGCGTAAGTGGACTAGCGGGAGGGCCTGGGGATGAGCAGTTCTTC
TRBJ2-7	-	TRBV12-3/TRBV12-4	-	CASSSRVGEQYF	TGTGCCAGCAGCTCCAGGGTAGGCGAGCAGTACTTC
TRBJ2-7	-	TRBV4-3	-	CASSQDTVREGEGYEQYF	TGCGCCAGCAGCCAAGATACGGTGAGGGAGGGGGAGGGCTACGAGCAGTACTTC
TRBJ1-6	few	TRBV4-1	-	CASRLADGGGSPLHF	TGCGCCAGCAGGCTTGCAGACGGTGGGGGTTCACCCCTCCACTTT
TRBJ2-1	-	TRBV5-1	TRBD2	CASSPPGLAGTSSYNEQFF	TGCGCCAGCAGCCCACCGGGACTAGCGGGGACCAGCTCCTACAATGAGCAGTTCTTC
TRBJ2-3	few	TRBV7-9	TRBD2	CASSPMPKGGISDTQYF	TGTGCCAGCAGCCCCATGCCAAAGGGAGGGATCTCAGATACGCAGTATTTT
TRBJ2-3	few	TRBV4-3	-	CASSQGIGWSADTQYF	TGCGCCAGCAGCCAAGGTATCGGTTGGTCGGCAGATACGCAGTATTTT
TRBJ2-5	few	TRBV20-1	-	CSARETGMIWGETQYF	TGCAGTGCTAGAGAAACGGGGATGATATGGGGAGAGACCCAGTACTTC
TRBJ2-1	-	TRBV7-8	TRBD2	CASSLAHRPGLGEAYNEQFF	TGTGCCAGCAGCTTAGCACACCGACCGGGACTAGGGGAGGCCTACAATGAGCAGTTCTTC
TRBJ2-3	-	TRBV20-1	-	CSAREAPTAPRTDTQYF	TGCAGTGCTAGAGAAGCCCCGACTGCTCCGCGCACAGATACGCAGTATTTT
TRBJ1-1	-	TRBV27	-	CASMLGPANTEAFF	TGTGCCAGCATGTTGGGTCCGGCGAACACTGAAGCTTTCTTT
TRBJ1-1	-	TRBV21-1	-	CASERGAPIRDTEAFF	TGTGCCAGCGAGCGGGGAGCCCCGATAAGGGACACTGAAGCTTTCTTT
TRBJ2-5	-	TRBV24-1	-	CATSEGGTVQETQYF	TGTGCCACCAGTGAGGGTGGGACTGTACAAGAGACCCAGTACTTC
TRBJ1-2	-	TRBV29-1	-	CSGNGGRVNYGYTF	TGCAGCGGAAACGGGGGCAGGGTGAACTATGGCTACACCTTC
TRBJ1-2	-	TRBV20-1	-	CSASARGTNYGYTF	TGCAGTGCTAGTGCCCGAGGGACTAACTATGGCTACACCTTC
TRBJ1-3	few	TRBV12-3/TRBV12-4	-	CASSLSGFGNTIYF	TGTGCCAGCAGTTTATCCGGGTTTGGAAACACCATATATTTT
TRBJ1-1	-	TRBV7-2	-	CASSYGGVGAEAFF	TGTGCCAGCAGCTACGGAGGGGTTGGCGCTGAAGCTTTCTTT
TRBJ2-1	-	TRBV7-9	TRBD2	CASSYRPGEGSYNEQFF	TGTGCCAGCAGCTACAGGCCGGGGGAGGGTTCCTACAATGAGCAGTTCTTC
TRBJ1-6	-	TRBV5-6	TRBD1	CASSVDRVGNSPLHF	TGTGCCAGCAGCGTGGACAGGGTTGGGAATTCACCCCTCCACTTT
TRBJ1-1	-	TRBV19	-	CASSSPEPEAFF	TGTGCCAGTAGCTCACCGGAGCCTGAAGCTTTCTTT
TRBJ1-5	-	TRBV4-2	-	CASSQETKGSQPQHF	TGTGCCAGCAGCCAAGAAACCAAGGGAAGTCAGCCCCAGCATTTT
TRBJ1-1	-	TRBV2	-	CASSEIYANTEAFF	TGTGCCAGCAGTGAGATTTACGCGAACACTGAAGCTTTCTTT
TRBJ2-3	-	TRBV21-1	-	CASSNPEDTQYF	TGTGCCAGCAGCAACCCGGAAGATACGCAGTATTTT
TRBJ1-1	few	TRBV10-3	-	CAIRVDLNTEAFF	TGTGCCATCAGGGTGGACCTGAACACTGAAGCTTTCTTT
TRBJ2-7	-	TRBV11-1	TRBD1	CASSPVDRGYEQYF	TGTGCCAGCAGCCCAGTTGACAGGGGCTACGAGCAGTACTTC
TRBJ2-2	few	TRBV24-1	TRBD1	CATSDASGTGYTGELFF	TGTGCCACCAGTGACGCCTCCGGGACAGGGTACACCGGGGAGCTGTTTTTT
TRBJ2-7	-	TRBV2	-	CASSEARYEQYF	TGTGCCAGCAGTGAAGCTCGGTACGAGCAGTACTTC
TRBJ1-5	-	TRBV7-9	TRBD1	CASSLRSSPDRVGDSNQPQHF	TGTGCCAGCAGCTTAAGATCATCGCCGGACAGGGTAGGGGATAGCAATCAGCCCCAGCATTTT
TRBJ2-5	few	TRBV20-1	TRBD2	CSATLSGADLETQYF	TGCAGTGCTACTCTAAGCGGGGCGGACTTAGAGACCCAGTACTTC
TRBJ1-1	-	TRBV5-4	-	CASSSVLLGNTEAFF	TGTGCCAGCAGCTCCGTCCTCCTAGGGAACACTGAAGCTTTCTTT
TRBJ1-1	many	TRBV9	TRBD1	CASSRTTGGSEAFF	TGTGCCAGCAGCAGAACAACAGGGGGCTCTGAAGCTTTCTTT
TRBJ2-1	-	TRBV18	TRBD2	CASSPREALYNEQFF	TGTGCCAGCTCACCGCGGGAGGCTCTTTACAATGAGCAGTTCTTC
TRBJ2-3	-	TRBV24-1	-	CATSVQAADTQYF	TGTGCCACCAGTGTTCAAGCCGCAGATACGCAGTATTTT
TRBJ2-7	-	TRBV6-5	-	CASSYLTDSSYEQYF	TGTGCCAGCAGTTACCTAACGGACAGCTCCTACGAGCAGTACTTC
TRBJ1-2	-	TRBV20-1	-	CSAYFQPAGGYTF	TGCAGTGCCTACTTCCAGCCCGCGGGTGGCTACACCTTC